These 25 T cell receptor beta chains originate from one sample sequenced in a study of blood T cell repertoires in COVID-19. Generated by immunoSEQ multiplex PCR, the TCRdb table keeps only in-frame clones and is missing some. The table shows around 230,000 clones, with about 90% occurring only once. Sequenced: PBMCs or T cells enriched from blood (not recorded which). The receptor set was obtained from a woman aged 35 to 49 with acute COVID-19.

The chain combines TRBV4-1 with TRBJ2-5; D call uncertain. V was trimmed by 5 bases and J by 2 bases, leaving 15 bases between them. Germline V gives CDR1 MGHRA, CDR2 YSYEKL. The CDR3 spans 15 residues. As DNA, the CDR3 is TGCGCCAGCAGCGGCGGCCGTAGACCTCAAGAGACCCAGTACTTC. Protein product: CASSGGRRPQETQYF.

The rearrangement joins TRBV6-1 to TRBJ2-1, with a possible D match to TRBD1 (5 bases). In germline, CDR1 is MNHNS, CDR2 SASEGT. V was trimmed by 3 bases and J by 9 bases, leaving 15 bases between them. This CDR3 is 14 amino acids long. The CDR3 DNA is TGTGCCAGCAGTGAGGGGCTATCTGGGTCTGAGCAGTTCTTC. It yields the protein CASSEGLSGSEQFF.

Here the CDR3 DNA reads TGTGCCAGCAGCCAAGCGTCTCAGGGAACCAAAAACATTCAGTACTTC. Translation gives CASSQASQGTKNIQYF. The chain has TRBV3-1 (or the pseudogene TRBV3-2) and TRBJ2-4; possible D gene TRBD1, 5 bases. V shed 1 base and J shed 2 bases, with 12 bases lying between them. Germline values: CDR1 LGHDT, CDR2 YNNKEL (reference sequence). This CDR3 is built from 16 residues.

The gene calls are TRBV5-6 and TRBJ1-4; 7 bases map to TRBD1. The CDR3 sequence is 16 residues long. CDR1 is SGHDT, CDR2 YYEEEE, per germline. V gave up 2 bases and J gave up 0 bases; unmatched junction bases: 4. CDR3 residues: CASSLQGKATNEKLFF. The CDR3 DNA is TGTGCCAGCAGCTTACAGGGGAAAGCAACTAATGAAAAACTGTTTTTT.

This chain joins TRBV15 and TRBJ2-7, with 10 positions matching TRBD1. The trim removed 5 bases at V and 4 bases at J, leaving 8 bases unmatched. CDR1 and CDR2 from the germline V gene are LNHNV and YYDKDF (reference sequence). The CDR3 is made up of 15 amino acids. CDR3 DNA: TGTGCCACCAGCCGAGGGACAGGGGCCCTATACGAGCAGTACTTC. Protein sequence: CATSRGTGALYEQYF.

V gene TRBV12-3 or TRBV12-4 combines with J gene TRBJ1-1; D is undetermined. There are 13 residues in the CDR3. The germline V and J ends were trimmed by 1 base and 6 bases, with 9 bases remaining between them. The CDR3: CASSLGLQSEAFF. CDR3 DNA sequence: TGTGCCAGCAGTTTAGGACTCCAATCTGAAGCTTTCTTT.

This sequence joins TRBV19 and TRBJ2-2; 10 bases are a match to TRBD2. The V gene's germline CDR1 is LNHDA and CDR2 SQIVND (reference sequence). The CDR3 runs to 15 residues. V lost 10 bases and J lost 3; bases outside the gene matches: 8. The CDR3 here is CATRRTSGDTGELFF. The CDR3 DNA reads as TGTGCCACCCGCAGGACTAGCGGAGACACCGGGGAGCTGTTTTTT.

The rearrangement joins TRBV10-3 to TRBJ1-2; D unresolved. Germline V gene lookup returns CDR1 ENHRY and CDR2 SYGVKD. The V end was cut by 1 base, the J end by 7 bases, with 10 bases between. This CDR3 contains 13 residues. Here the CDR3 DNA reads TGTGCCATCAGTGAGTACTATCGTGCTGGCTACACCTTC. Protein product: CAISEYYRAGYTF.

The genes are TRBV15 and TRBJ2-5; D might be TRBD1 (6 bases). This CDR3 is 14 amino acids long. CDR1 and CDR2 (germline): LNHNV, YYDKDF (reference sequence). The V end was cut by 7 bases, the J end by 2 bases, with 14 bases between. The CDR3 protein is CATTMGTPQETQYF. Written as DNA, the CDR3 is TGTGCCACCACCATGGGGACACCTCAAGAGACCCAGTACTTC.

J is TRBJ2-1 and V is TRBV9, with D possibly matching TRBD1 (5 bases). The CDR3 length is 15 residues. Germline-derived CDR1 and CDR2 are SGDLS and YYNGEE. V dropped 0 bases and J dropped 3 bases, with 10 bases sitting between them. Written as DNA, the CDR3 is TGTGCCAGCAGCGTAGGGGCGGACATCTACAATGAGCAGTTCTTC. Translating gives CASSVGADIYNEQFF.

The chain uses TRBV4-1 and TRBJ1-4; 9 bases agree with TRBD1. Germline V gene lookup returns CDR1 MGHRA and CDR2 YSYEKL. There are 15 residues in the CDR3. V gave up 3 bases and J gave up 7 bases; unmatched junction bases: 6. CDR3 in DNA: TGCGCCAGCAGCCATGGGGACAGGGAGGGTGAAAAACTGTTTTTT. It codes for CASSHGDREGEKLFF.

The V call is TRBV24-1, the J call TRBJ2-1, with 8 bases identical to TRBD2. The trim removed 7 bases at V and 5 bases at J, leaving 3 bases unmatched. The CDR3 totals 13 residues. Germline loops: CDR1 KGHDR, CDR2 SFDVKD. This CDR3 reads CATRGGRNNEQFF. CDR3 coding DNA: TGTGCCACCAGGGGCGGGAGGAACAATGAGCAGTTCTTC.

CDR3 sequence reads: CASSQELAGDNEQFF. CDR3 DNA: TGTGCCAGCAGCCAAGAGTTAGCGGGAGACAATGAGCAGTTCTTC. The chain employs TRBV3-1 (or the pseudogene TRBV3-2) and TRBJ2-1; 9 positions agree with TRBD2. Germline CDR1 is LGHDT and CDR2 is YNNKEL (reference sequence). J lost 5 bases, V lost 0 bases, and 2 bases had no gene match. This CDR3 is 15 amino acids long.

The chain couples TRBV12-3 or TRBV12-4 to TRBJ2-7; D is ambiguous. Trimming removed 6 bases at V and 2 bases at J, with 8 bases between. The CDR3 is made up of 12 amino acids. In nucleotides, the CDR3 is TGTGCCAGCAGCCAATCTACCTACGAGCAGTACTTC. Translated: CASSQSTYEQYF.

The V gene is TRBV10-3, the J gene TRBJ1-1; D possibly corresponds to TRBD1 (5 bases). V lost 10 bases to trimming and J lost 1 base, with 10 bases between them. The V gene's germline CDR1 is ENHRY and CDR2 SYGVKD. This CDR3 spans 12 amino acids. The CDR3 reads CATRAANTEAFF. The CDR3 bases are TGTGCCACCAGGGCGGCGAACACTGAAGCTTTCTTT.

The rearrangement links TRBV29-1 to TRBJ1-4, with D possibly TRBD1 on 5 matching bases. Germline V gene data show CDR1 as SQVTM and CDR2 as ANQGSEA. CDR3 length: 15 amino acids. Trimming took off 3 bases at V and 2 bases at J, with 13 bases between the two ends. The CDR3 spells CSVEQVRGTNEKLFF. DNA for the CDR3: TGCAGCGTTGAGCAGGTGCGGGGGACTAATGAAAAACTGTTTTTT.

The rearrangement joins TRBV9 to TRBJ2-3; 9 nucleotides match TRBD2. V was clipped by 0 bases and J by 5 bases; unmatched bases: 13. Germline assignment: CDR1 SGDLS and CDR2 YYNGEE. CDR3 length: 18 residues. The CDR3 region is CASSVGLGSGRSVDTQYF. CDR3 sequence (DNA): TGTGCCAGCAGCGTAGGTTTAGGTAGCGGGAGATCGGTAGATACGCAGTATTTT. Variable domain in full (rest from reference TRBV9 and TRBJ2-3): DSGVTQTPKHLITATGQRVTLRCSPRSGDLSVYWYQQSLDQGLQFLIQYYNGEERAKGNILERFSAQQFPDLHSELNLSSLELGDSALYFCASSVGLGSGRSVDTQYFGPGTRLTVL.

Here the CDR3 reads CASSRDRFGEQYF. Here the CDR3 DNA reads TGTGCCAGCAGCCGTGACAGGTTCGGCGAGCAGTACTTC. V gene TRBV13 combines with J gene TRBJ2-7; D possibly corresponds to TRBD1 (6 bases). This CDR3 comprises 13 residues. V lost 5 bases, J lost 6 bases, and 14 bases lay in between. Germline assignment: CDR1 PRHDT and CDR2 FYEKMQ (reference sequence). Combining the CDR3 with reference TRBV13 and TRBJ2-7 gives the whole variable domain AAGVIQSPRHLIKEKRETATLKCYPIPRHDTVYWYQQGPGQDPQFLISFYEKMQSDKGSIPDRFSAQQFSDYHSELNMSSLELGDSALYFCASSRDRFGEQYFGPGTRLTVT.

The chain couples TRBV19 to TRBJ2-3; 8 bases match TRBD2. With V trimmed by 1 base and J by 4 bases, 10 bases remained unmatched. Germline V gives CDR1 LNHDA, CDR2 SQIVND (reference sequence). The CDR3 is made up of 17 amino acids. The CDR3 region is CASSIGRTSSTADTQYF. The DNA for the CDR3 is TGTGCCAGTAGTATAGGCCGGACTAGCAGTACCGCAGATACGCAGTATTTT.

The gene calls are TRBV11-2 and TRBJ2-1; TRBD1 might be the D (6 bases). The CDR3 totals 14 residues. Germline V gene lookup returns CDR1 SGHAT and CDR2 FQNNGV. V lost 0 bases and J lost 8, with 11 bases in between. The CDR3 DNA is TGTGCCAGCAGCTTAGACCTCACAGGGTATGAGCAGTTCTTC. Its protein is CASSLDLTGYEQFF.

This chain connects TRBV7-3 to TRBJ1-3; D gene uncertain. V lost 3 bases and J 8 bases, leaving 11 bases between the germline ends. Germline V CDR1 and CDR2: SGHTA, FQGTGA. The CDR3 sequence is 13 residues long. CDR3 in DNA: TGTGCCAGCAGCTTGACGACTGGCGACACCATATATTTT. Encoded protein: CASSLTTGDTIYF.

The chain couples TRBV4-1 to TRBJ2-3; 13 nucleotides align to TRBD2. The CDR3 totals 15 residues. V gave up 2 bases and J gave up 6 bases; unmatched junction bases: 2. CDR1 and CDR2 from the germline V gene are MGHRA and YSYEKL. The CDR3 region has the DNA TGCGCCAGCAGCCAAACTAGCGGGAGGGTGGATACGCAGTATTTT. As protein: CASSQTSGRVDTQYF.

The genes are TRBV30 and TRBJ2-1; 11 positions agree with TRBD2. Germline V gene data show CDR1 as GTSNPN and CDR2 as SVGIG (reference sequence). J gave up 0 bases and V 0 bases, and 7 bases lay outside the gene matches. The CDR3 extends over 18 amino acids. CDR3 nucleotides: TGTGCCTGGAGTGTATTGGGTAGCGGGAGGGCCTCCTACAATGAGCAGTTCTTC. This translates into CAWSVLGSGRASYNEQFF.

The chain combines TRBV30 with TRBJ2-4, with a weak D call TRBD2 (7 bases). Looked up from germline, CDR1 is GTSNPN and CDR2 is SVGIG (reference sequence). The length of the CDR3 is 12 residues. V was clipped by 1 base and J by 9 bases, with 10 bases between them. The DNA of the CDR3 is TGTGCCTGGAGTGGAGGGGGGGGCATTCAGTACTTC. It is translated as CAWSGGGGIQYF.

The chain joins TRBV11-2 to TRBJ2-7, with 9 bases matching TRBD2. CDR1 and CDR2 from the germline V gene are SGHAT and FQNNGV. This CDR3 comprises 15 residues. The V segment lost 5 bases and the J segment 3 bases; nucleotides outside the gene matches: 8. The CDR3 coding sequence is TGTGCCAGCAGCGCCGCTAGCGGGAACAACTACGAGCAGTACTTC. Translation gives CASSAASGNNYEQYF.